A single sample gave rise to the 29 T cell receptor beta chains below, sequenced in a study of blood T cell repertoires in COVID-19. Produced via immunoSEQ multiplex PCR; TCRdb's table is partial and in-frame only. The sample includes over 300,000 clones, just over 85% of them seen just once. The source material was PBMCs or T cells enriched from blood (not recorded which). These receptors all stem from a woman younger than 35 who had recovered from COVID-19.

The genes are TRBV7-8 and TRBJ2-7, with TRBD2 matching 12 bases. The trim removed 4 bases at V and 3 bases at J, leaving 7 bases unmatched. CDR1 and CDR2 (germline): SGHVS, FQNEAQ. This CDR3 has 16 residues. This CDR3 is CASSSKLAGGIYEQYF. CDR3 coding DNA: TGTGCCAGCAGCTCCAAGCTAGCGGGGGGGATCTACGAGCAGTACTTC.

This clone has only a few counts. The chain uses TRBV3-1 (or the pseudogene TRBV3-2) and TRBJ2-1; the match to TRBD2 covers 7 bases. CDR1 is LGHDT and CDR2 is YNNKEL in the germline V gene (reference sequence). V shed 4 bases and J 8 bases; nucleotides not matched to a gene: 11. The CDR3 loop spans 15 amino acids. CDR3 sequence: CASSLRTSGVYEQFF. CDR3 coding DNA: TGTGCCAGCAGCCTACGGACTAGTGGTGTCTATGAGCAGTTCTTC.

The sample holds one count of this clone. The gene calls are TRBV13 and TRBJ1-1, with a weak D call TRBD1 (6 bases). Germline-derived CDR1 and CDR2 are PRHDT and FYEKMQ (reference sequence). With 5 bases removed from V and 6 bases from J, the gap between germline ends came to 19 bases. The CDR3 sequence is 15 residues long. DNA of the CDR3: TGTGCCAGCAGCCCGAGGTTGGGGGCTGGGGCTGAAGCTTTCTTT. This encodes CASSPRLGAGAEAFF.

This chain uses TRBV27 with TRBJ2-7, with 9 bases identical to TRBD2. The germline V gene has CDR1 MNHEY and CDR2 SMNVEV (reference sequence). V trimming: 3 bases; J trimming: 7 bases; junction bases outside the gene matches: 10. The CDR3 extends over 15 amino acids. The CDR3 nucleotides are TGTGCCAGCAGTTTTTTAGCGGGAGCTCGGGGGGAGCAGTACTTC. This translates into CASSFLAGARGEQYF.

CDR3 protein: CASRIYQTGYYGYTF. As DNA, the CDR3 is TGCGCCAGCAGAATCTACCAGACAGGGTATTATGGCTACACCTTC. V is TRBV10-1 and J is TRBJ1-2; 7 nucleotides align to TRBD1. The ends lost 6 bases at V and 5 bases at J; junction bases unmatched: 12. The germline gives CDR1 WNHNN, CDR2 SYGVQD (reference sequence). The CDR3 has 15 residues.

The CDR3 sequence: CAIADRGYEKLFF. In nucleotides, the CDR3 is TGTGCCATCGCGGACAGGGGTTATGAAAAACTGTTTTTT. V and J are TRBV10-3 and TRBJ1-4; TRBD1 matches 9 bases. Germline assignment: CDR1 ENHRY and CDR2 SYGVKD. This CDR3 has 13 residues. J gave up 6 bases and V 8 bases, and 4 bases lay outside the gene matches.

This sequence joins TRBV3-1 (or the pseudogene TRBV3-2) and TRBJ1-1; D remains ambiguous. CDR1 LGHDT and CDR2 YNNKEL come from the germline V gene (reference sequence). Trimming removed 5 bases from V and 9 bases from J, with 13 bases in between. This CDR3 region has 12 residues. The CDR3 sequence: CASSLDRGKAFF. CDR3 coding DNA: TGTGCCAGCAGCTTAGATCGGGGAAAAGCTTTCTTT.

This clone has only one observation. The chain couples TRBV19 to TRBJ1-1, with 7 bases that match TRBD1. The germline CDR1 and CDR2 sequences are LNHDA and SQIVND (reference sequence). CDR3 length: 17 residues. V lost 2 bases to trimming and J lost 0 bases; unmatched junction nucleotides: 9. The CDR3 sequence is CASSISWDRGMNTEAFF. The CDR3 region has the DNA TGTGCCAGTAGTATATCCTGGGACAGAGGGATGAACACTGAAGCTTTCTTT.

This clone was observed a handful of times. The chain recombines TRBV2 with TRBJ1-3, with D uncertain. The CDR3 extends over 15 amino acids. The germline V gene has CDR1 SNHLY and CDR2 FYNNEI. Trimming shortened V by 6 bases and J by 6 bases, and 18 bases separated the two germline ends. The CDR3 region has the DNA TGTGCCAGCAGGACACGCGGGAGGAACGAAAACACCATATATTTT. As protein: CASRTRGRNENTIYF.

This clone was picked up a small number of times. This sequence joins TRBV2 and TRBJ1-5, with 8 nucleotides matching TRBD1. J lost 2 bases, V lost 6 bases, and 6 bases had no gene match. There are 15 residues in the CDR3. Germline CDR1 reads SNHLY; CDR2 reads FYNNEI. Written as DNA, the CDR3 is TGTGCCAGCAGAGCCCCGGGACAGGGCAATCAGCCCCAGCATTTT. Its protein product is CASRAPGQGNQPQHF.

The chain employs TRBV7-9 and TRBJ1-1; TRBD1 aligns across 10 bases. J lost 0 bases, V lost 5 bases, and 9 bases had no gene match. CDR1 is SEHNR, CDR2 FQNEAQ, per germline (reference sequence). This CDR3 is 17 amino acids long. CDR3: CASSPWGTGEMNTEAFF. CDR3 bases: TGTGCCAGCAGCCCCTGGGGGACAGGGGAGATGAACACTGAAGCTTTCTTT.

This chain joins TRBV10-2 and TRBJ2-5; D might be TRBD1 (6 bases). Germline lookup yields CDR1 WSHSY and CDR2 SAAADI. The CDR3 runs to 13 residues. Deletions cut 6 bases from V and 8 bases from J, with 16 bases between. Here the CDR3 DNA reads TGCGCCAGCAGAGCTAGGGACAAAGCCACCCAGTACTTC. This translates into CASRARDKATQYF.

A few counts support this clone. The V call is TRBV12-5, the J call TRBJ2-1, with 9 bases identical to TRBD2. J lost 5 bases, V lost 2 bases, and 10 bases had no gene match. Germline V gene sequence: CDR1 LGHNT, CDR2 FRNRAP. This CDR3 spans 17 amino acids. In nucleotides, the CDR3 is TGTGCTAGTGGTTTGCCCCCCGGGACTAGCAAACACAATGAGCAGTTCTTC. Translation gives CASGLPPGTSKHNEQFF.

Only one count was recorded for this clone. The chain recombines TRBV28 with TRBJ2-7, with a possible D match to TRBD1 (6 bases). The CDR3 sequence is 16 residues long. Germline V gene data show CDR1 as MDHEN and CDR2 as SYDVKM. Trimming left V 1 base short and J 3 bases short, with 16 bases between. CDR3 residues: CASSLFRVRGFYEQYF. The CDR3 DNA follows: TGTGCCAGCAGTTTATTTCGTGTCAGGGGCTTCTACGAGCAGTACTTC.

The gene calls are TRBV18 and TRBJ1-4, with 8 bases matching TRBD1. Germline CDR1 and CDR2: KGHSH and LQKENI. The J segment lost 8 bases and the V segment lost 6 bases, leaving 8 bases of the junction unmatched. The CDR3 has 14 residues. The CDR3 coding sequence is TGTGCCAGCTCCCAGACAGGGGAGGGCGAAAAACTGTTTTTT. Translated: CASSQTGEGEKLFF. Based on the CDR3 plus reference TRBV18 and TRBJ1-4, the full variable domain is NAGVMQNPRHLVRRRGQEARLRCSPMKGHSHVYWYRQLPEEGLKFMVYLQKENIIDESGMPKERFSAEFPKEGPSILRIQQVVRGDSAAYFCASSQTGEGEKLFFGSGTQLSVL.

This clone was detected a few times. The chain uses TRBV19 and TRBJ1-2, with 8 bases fitting TRBD1. J lost 4 bases, V lost 6 bases, and 7 bases had no gene match. CDR3 size: 14 residues. Germline V lookup: CDR1 LNHDA, CDR2 SQIVND (reference sequence). The CDR3 DNA is TGTGCCAGTAGCGTGGACAGGGCGGTCTATGGCTACACCTTC. This gives the protein CASSVDRAVYGYTF. The full variable domain, completed using reference TRBV19 and TRBJ1-2, is DGGITQSPKYLFRKEGQNVTLSCEQNLNHDAMYWYRQDPGQGLRLIYYSQIVNDFQKGDIAEGYSVSREKKESFPLTVTSAQKNPTAFYLCASSVDRAVYGYTFGSGTRLTVV.

This sequence joins TRBV27 and TRBJ2-7; 13 bases align to TRBD2. The ends lost 6 bases at V and 5 bases at J; junction bases unmatched: 4. The CDR3 has 14 amino acids. Germline V CDR1 and CDR2: MNHEY, SMNVEV (reference sequence). CDR3 protein: CASRLAGGPNEQYF. DNA for the CDR3: TGTGCCAGCAGACTAGCGGGGGGGCCCAACGAGCAGTACTTC.

V gene TRBV27 combines with J gene TRBJ2-7, with D possibly TRBD2 on 5 matching bases. CDR1 is MNHEY, CDR2 SMNVEV, per germline (reference sequence). V was shortened by 2 bases and J by 1 base, with 9 bases between the two germline ends. There are 14 residues in the CDR3. The CDR3 bases are TGTGCCAGCAGTTTAAGAGGGCAGTCCTACGAGCAGTACTTC. Amino acid sequence: CASSLRGQSYEQYF.

The V gene is TRBV18, the J gene TRBJ2-5; 7 nucleotides align to TRBD1. Trimming cost V 5 bases and J 5 bases; bases outside gene matches: 8. The CDR3 loop spans 14 amino acids. Germline assignment: CDR1 KGHSH and CDR2 LQKENI. The CDR3 coding sequence is TGTGCCAGCTCAGAAACGAGGGGGCAGGAGACCCAGTACTTC. It specifies CASSETRGQETQYF. The variable domain in full, completed from reference TRBV18 and TRBJ2-5, reads NAGVMQNPRHLVRRRGQEARLRCSPMKGHSHVYWYRQLPEEGLKFMVYLQKENIIDESGMPKERFSAEFPKEGPSILRIQQVVRGDSAAYFCASSETRGQETQYFGPGTRLLVL.

This clone was picked up a small number of times. The chain links TRBV10-3 to TRBJ2-3, with no clear D. Deletions cut 3 bases from V and 1 base from J, with 14 bases between. The CDR3 totals 16 residues. Germline-derived CDR1 and CDR2 are ENHRY and SYGVKD. CDR3 bases: TGTGCCATCAGTGACTCAAGCCAACCGGGCACAGATACGCAGTATTTT. Translating gives CAISDSSQPGTDTQYF.

In this sample, this clone turned up a few times. CDR3 bases: TGCGCCAGCGGACATATGTTCGATCAGCCCCAGCATTTT. Translation gives CASGHMFDQPQHF. The V gene is TRBV10-2, the J gene TRBJ1-5, with D possibly being TRBD1 (5 bases). V was pared by 8 bases and J by 5 bases, with 13 bases between. The germline CDR1 and CDR2 sequences are WSHSY and SAAADI. The CDR3 sequence is 13 residues long.

The rearrangement uses TRBV10-3 and TRBJ1-5; 7 bases are shared with TRBD1. Germline assignment: CDR1 ENHRY and CDR2 SYGVKD. V shed 10 bases, J shed 0 bases, and the junction held 6 bases outside the gene matches. This CDR3 is 14 amino acids long. The CDR3 nucleotides read TGTGCCACCCGCGGGGACAGTAGCAATCAGCCCCAGCATTTT. Protein product: CATRGDSSNQPQHF.

This chain joins TRBV28 and TRBJ2-7; D possibly corresponds to TRBD1 (6 bases). The CDR3 loop spans 15 amino acids. V lost 5 bases and J 2 bases, leaving 16 bases between the germline ends. Germline V gene data show CDR1 as MDHEN and CDR2 as SYDVKM. DNA for the CDR3: TGTGCCAGCAGTACCCCGACAGGCCGACCCTACGAGCAGTACTTC. The encoded protein is CASSTPTGRPYEQYF.

The chain employs TRBV7-2 and TRBJ2-7, with D possibly TRBD2 on 5 matching bases. V gave up 5 bases and J gave up 1 base, with 15 bases separating them. CDR3 length: 15 amino acids. Germline V gene data show CDR1 as SGHTA and CDR2 as FQGNSA. This CDR3 reads CASSPQLASSYEQYF. The CDR3 bases are TGTGCCAGCAGCCCCCAATTAGCGTCGTCCTACGAGCAGTACTTC.

The chain joins TRBV10-3 to TRBJ2-1, with TRBD2 matching over 9 bases. The J segment lost 5 bases and the V segment lost 0 bases, leaving 5 bases of the junction unmatched. Germline V CDR1 and CDR2: ENHRY, SYGVKD. CDR3 length: 16 amino acids. This chain's CDR3 is CAISESLTSGNNEQFF. Here the CDR3 DNA reads TGTGCCATCAGTGAGTCCTTGACTAGCGGAAACAATGAGCAGTTCTTC.

The V call is TRBV5-1, the J call TRBJ2-1; no reliable D call. The CDR3 loop spans 16 amino acids. The V end was cut by 0 bases, the J end by 0 bases, with 10 bases between. CDR1 and CDR2 (germline): SGHRS, YFSETQ. CDR3 loop: CASSLGSAASYNEQFF. The CDR3 DNA sequence: TGCGCCAGCAGCTTGGGATCCGCGGCCTCCTACAATGAGCAGTTCTTC.

The genes are TRBV28 and TRBJ1-3; D uncertain. V lost 7 bases to trimming and J lost 0 bases, with 10 bases between them. There are 14 residues in the CDR3. Germline values: CDR1 MDHEN, CDR2 SYDVKM. The CDR3 reads CASTPGDSGNTIYF. DNA for the CDR3: TGTGCCAGCACCCCCGGGGACTCTGGAAACACCATATATTTT.

The chain uses TRBV5-1 and TRBJ2-5; 8 bases align to TRBD1. The CDR3 is 14 amino acids. Germline V gene lookup returns CDR1 SGHRS and CDR2 YFSETQ. V lost 3 bases and J lost 1; bases outside the gene matches: 2. CDR3 residues: CASSYGTGQETQYF. The DNA of the CDR3 is TGCGCCAGCAGCTACGGGACAGGCCAAGAGACCCAGTACTTC.

This clone was observed a handful of times. The chain has TRBV9 and TRBJ1-6, with 9 bases lining up with TRBD1. CDR1 and CDR2 (germline): SGDLS, YYNGEE. The junction had 4 bases not matched to a gene; V was cut back by 0 bases and J by 3 bases. The CDR3 loop spans 17 amino acids. CDR3 region: CASSVAGTGFYNSPLHF. Written as DNA, the CDR3 is TGTGCCAGCAGCGTAGCCGGGACAGGGTTCTATAATTCACCCCTCCACTTT.